Listed below are T cell receptor beta chains from one sample, sequenced in a study of response to subunit inactivated influenza vaccine. TCRdb fed the RT-PCR reads into MiXCR, producing one record per CDR3 protein. The data show 500,000 to 700,000 distinct CDR3 sequences, with less than 25% seen just once and approximately 3% held by the top ten. The data also belong to a second study, concerning T cells expressing NK-cell markers.

The starting material was CD4+ T cells sorted from PBMCs, obtained 11 to 12 days after vaccination. The receptors originated from a man over 45 who received an inactivated influenza vaccine. The conserved cysteine and the conserved F or W are not part of the CDR3 here. Each record gives: clone size, V gene, J gene, CDR3 protein. Expanded clones get a size class; other rows say once, few or many, or leave the size out.

size: once; V: TRBV10-3; J: TRBJ1-1; CDR3: AIGETGPGNTEAF
size: few; V: TRBV6-5; J: TRBJ1-2; CDR3: ASSYVSENYGYT
size: few; V: TRBV20-1; J: TRBJ1-5; CDR3: SAMGGVHQPQH
size: few; V: TRBV6-2/TRBV6-3; J: TRBJ2-1; CDR3: ASSREKFSYNEQF
size: .; V: TRBV20-1; J: TRBJ2-7; CDR3: SASLPNYEQY
size: few; V: TRBV7-9; J: TRBJ1-2; CDR3: ASSQLEWDGYT
size: few; V: TRBV28; J: TRBJ2-2; CDR3: ATKGQVNTGELF
size: few; V: TRBV2; J: TRBJ2-1; CDR3: ASRLGLAATSEQF
size: few; V: TRBV20-1; J: TRBJ2-4; CDR3: SARVHKNIQY
size: many; V: TRBV28; J: TRBJ2-2; CDR3: ASSFGGANTGELF
size: .; V: TRBV10-3; J: TRBJ1-2; CDR3: AITGDTTSYGYT
size: few; V: TRBV18; J: TRBJ2-1; CDR3: ASSPYWGTHSYNEQF
size: many; V: TRBV6-1; J: TRBJ1-4; CDR3: ASTATGNTNEKLF
size: few; V: TRBV7-2; J: TRBJ2-7; CDR3: ASSLHGGRAYEQY
size: many; V: TRBV3-1; J: TRBJ1-1; CDR3: ASSQQGRGNTEAF
size: many; V: TRBV7-9; J: TRBJ1-1; CDR3: ASSLVGEEAF
size: few; V: TRBV29-1; J: TRBJ1-1; CDR3: SALTLQVYTEAF
size: few; V: TRBV6-1; J: TRBJ2-4; CDR3: ASGSIAKNIQY
size: many; V: TRBV15; J: TRBJ2-3; CDR3: ATSRTRLDRTDTQY
size: .; V: TRBV2; J: TRBJ2-5; CDR3: ASRLAGVETQY
size: .; V: TRBV12-3/TRBV12-4; J: TRBJ2-5; CDR3: ASSLRRSLQETQY
size: few; V: TRBV5-8; J: TRBJ2-2; CDR3: ASSRGQGANTGELF
size: .; V: TRBV4-2; J: TRBJ1-5; CDR3: ASSLEGTVGQPQH
size: .; V: TRBV27; J: TRBJ2-7; CDR3: ASSSLQALRVSEQY
size: .; V: TRBV18; J: TRBJ2-7; CDR3: ASSPKIEQY
size: many; V: TRBV3-1; J: TRBJ2-5; CDR3: ASSHRGQETQY
size: many; V: TRBV5-1; J: TRBJ2-5; CDR3: ASSLGAGQETQY
size: few; V: TRBV15; J: TRBJ2-1; CDR3: ATSSRSGGVAYNEQF
size: .; V: TRBV20-1; J: TRBJ2-1; CDR3: SASIGGYNNEQF
size: few; V: TRBV12-3/TRBV12-4; J: TRBJ2-2; CDR3: ASSFGLFENTGELF
size: .; V: TRBV11-2; J: TRBJ2-1; CDR3: ASSLEGLAGANEQF
size: few; V: TRBV6-1; J: TRBJ1-5; CDR3: ASSPEERHQPQH
size: many; V: TRBV3-1; J: TRBJ1-1; CDR3: ASSQASEAF
size: .; V: TRBV11-2; J: TRBJ1-2; CDR3: ASSLSFGHIGYT
size: .; V: TRBV6-1; J: TRBJ2-5; CDR3: ASIKGGFQETQY
size: few; V: TRBV6-1; J: TRBJ2-7; CDR3: ASGPGHSYEQY
size: few; V: TRBV28; J: TRBJ2-4; CDR3: ASSLPGGNENIQY
size: .; V: TRBV14; J: TRBJ2-7; CDR3: ASSLTTTYEQY
size: many; V: TRBV5-1; J: TRBJ2-7; CDR3: ASSLDPDRGSEQY
size: few; V: TRBV11-2; J: TRBJ2-6; CDR3: ASSRPPGANVLT
size: few; V: TRBV20-1; J: TRBJ2-2; CDR3: SAEGLRGGELF
size: .; V: TRBV5-4; J: TRBJ2-7; CDR3: ASSFEREGSYEQY
size: .; V: TRBV7-2; J: TRBJ1-6; CDR3: ASSRDSSSPLH
size: .; V: TRBV20-1; J: TRBJ1-4; CDR3: SARRVNEKLF
size: few; V: TRBV5-1; J: TRBJ2-3; CDR3: ACRGGGPTDTQY
size: .; V: TRBV6-2/TRBV6-3; J: TRBJ2-7; CDR3: ASSPQRFAEQY
size: .; V: TRBV20-1; J: TRBJ2-6; CDR3: CASRAGGHSGANVLT
size: many; V: TRBV5-1; J: TRBJ2-7; CDR3: ASSEDRPYEQY
size: .; V: TRBV2; J: TRBJ2-3; CDR3: ASGNSLDGTDTQY
size: .; V: TRBV3-1; J: TRBJ2-5; CDR3: ASSQPGVLGETQY
size: .; V: TRBV27; J: TRBJ2-2; CDR3: ASKTVASGELF
size: .; V: TRBV28; J: TRBJ2-2; CDR3: ASSHGRQGAGELF
size: .; V: TRBV11-2; J: TRBJ2-1; CDR3: ASSLTANSYNEQF
size: .; V: TRBV24-1; J: TRBJ2-1; CDR3: ATGTSGMHEQF
size: .; V: TRBV29-1; J: TRBJ2-3; CDR3: SVEGLAGDSTDTQY
size: .; V: TRBV12-3/TRBV12-4; J: TRBJ2-5; CDR3: ASSFASQETQY
size: few; V: TRBV6-1; J: TRBJ2-3; CDR3: ASSPQAGGPSDTQY
size: .; V: TRBV11-2; J: TRBJ2-1; CDR3: ASSTRAVLSYNEQF
size: .; V: TRBV7-2; J: TRBJ1-5; CDR3: ASSLDGARGLQPQH